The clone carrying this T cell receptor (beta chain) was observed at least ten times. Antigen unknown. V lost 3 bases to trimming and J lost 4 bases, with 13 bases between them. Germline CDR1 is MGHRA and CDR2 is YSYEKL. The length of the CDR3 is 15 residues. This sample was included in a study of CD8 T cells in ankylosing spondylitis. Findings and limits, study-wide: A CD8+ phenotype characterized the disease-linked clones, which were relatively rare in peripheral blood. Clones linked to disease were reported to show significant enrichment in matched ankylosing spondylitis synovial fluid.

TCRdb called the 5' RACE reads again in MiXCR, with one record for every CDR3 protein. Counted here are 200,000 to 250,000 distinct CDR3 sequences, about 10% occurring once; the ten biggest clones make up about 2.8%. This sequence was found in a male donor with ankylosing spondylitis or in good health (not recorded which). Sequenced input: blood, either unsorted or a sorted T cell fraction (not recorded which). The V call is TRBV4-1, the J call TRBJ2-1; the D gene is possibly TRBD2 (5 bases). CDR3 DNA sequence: TGCGCCAGCAGCCAGTCGGAGTCGGGGTACAATGAGCAGTTCTTC. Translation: CASSQSESGYNEQFF.